This T cell receptor (beta chain) was identified in a study of molecular identifiers for immune sequencing clone quantification. Overall study findings and caveats: One cell's worth of spiked Jurkat TCR RNA was reportedly detectable among about a million naive cells. Barcode sharing among identical TCR molecules could make large clones appear smaller. Clones of above 20 RNA copies carried over 99% of effector molecules; in naive cells they carried under 1%.

Germline assignment: CDR1 LGHDT and CDR2 YNNKEL (reference sequence). The CDR3 totals 16 residues. Deletions cut 1 base from V and 6 bases from J, with 18 bases between. This clonotype was seen ten or more times. Its specificity is not known. TCRdb re-called the PCR reads with MiXCR, one entry per CDR3 protein. This table holds under 650,000 distinct CDR3 sequences, just under 20% found once. Sequenced sample: naive CD8+ T cells from blood, with Jurkat cell RNA spiked in. Documented subset: FACS-sorted CD8+CD4-CCR7+CD45RA+ naive T cells. This chain uses TRBV3-1 with TRBJ1-1; D is unresolved. The TCR was taken from a human donor in good health. Some libraries in this study had Jurkat cell RNA spiked in. CDR3 coding DNA: TGTGCCAGCAGCCAAGGAAGCGAGACTTGGGAACCTGAAGCTTTCTTT. Its protein is CASSQGSETWEPEAFF.